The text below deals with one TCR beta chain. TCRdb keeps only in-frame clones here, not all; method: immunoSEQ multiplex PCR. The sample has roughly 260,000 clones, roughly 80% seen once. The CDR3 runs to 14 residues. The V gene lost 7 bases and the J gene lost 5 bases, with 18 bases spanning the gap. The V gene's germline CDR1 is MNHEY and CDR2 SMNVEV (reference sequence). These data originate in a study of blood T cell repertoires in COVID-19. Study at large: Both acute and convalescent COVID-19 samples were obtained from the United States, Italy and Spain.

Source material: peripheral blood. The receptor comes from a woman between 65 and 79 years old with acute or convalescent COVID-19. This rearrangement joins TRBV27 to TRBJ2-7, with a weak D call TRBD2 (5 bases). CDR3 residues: CASTTSGGYDEQYF. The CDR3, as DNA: TGTGCCAGCACCACCTCCGGAGGTTACGACGAGCAGTACTTC.